Below are 28 T cell receptor beta chains sequenced from a single sample in a study of tumor-infiltrating lymphocytes in glioblastoma multiforme. TCRB libraries came from RNA via three nested multiplex PCR rounds. In TCRdb, the multiplex PCR reads were re-called with MiXCR into one record per CDR3 protein. The data show 20,000 or so distinct CDR3 sequences, with roughly 64% seen just once and 18% held by the top ten. Sequenced: peripheral blood. Every receptor here comes from a male donor with glioblastoma.

J is TRBJ2-5 and V is TRBV20-1; unclear D gene. The V gene lost 1 base and the J gene lost 0 bases, with 9 bases spanning the gap. This CDR3 is 14 amino acids long. The V gene's germline CDR1 is DFQATT and CDR2 SNEGSKA (reference sequence). The DNA of the CDR3 is TGCAGTGCTAGAGCTGAAGCGTACCAAGAGACCCAGTACTTC. It yields the protein CSARAEAYQETQYF.

This clonotype was detected a few times. Without the conserved terminal phenylalanine or tryptophan, this CDR3 likely stems from a read error. The chain has TRBV29-1 and TRBJ2-5; 13 bases are a match to TRBD2. V lost 4 bases and J lost 5; bases outside the gene matches: 7. CDR1 is SQVTM and CDR2 is ANQGSEA in the germline V gene. The CDR3 runs 15 residues. CDR3 residues: CSVGGLAGDLETQYL. CDR3 nucleotide sequence: TGCAGCGTTGGCGGACTAGCGGGAGATCTGGAGACCCAGTACCTC.

With regard to this clonotype: Possible read error: a much larger clone is one base away. The chain employs TRBV12-3 or TRBV12-4 and TRBJ1-2, with 8 positions matching TRBD1. The CDR3 is 12 residues long. V shed 5 bases, J shed 7 bases, and the junction held 3 bases outside the gene matches. The CDR3 region is CASSQGQAGYTF. The CDR3 nucleotides are TGTGCCAGCAGTCAGGGACAGGCTGGCTACACCTTC.

This chain connects TRBV4-1 to TRBJ1-4; TRBD1 is a possible D gene (6 bases). Trimming removed 0 bases from V and 8 bases from J, with 10 bases in between. The germline V gene encodes CDR1 MGHRA and CDR2 YSYEKL. There are 14 residues in the CDR3. CDR3 sequence reads: CASSQDGRGEKLFF. As DNA, the CDR3 is TGCGCCAGCAGCCAAGACGGGAGGGGGGAAAAACTGTTTTTT.

The chain is built from TRBV29-1 and TRBJ2-1, with TRBD2 matching over 13 bases. Germline lookup yields CDR1 SQVTM and CDR2 ANQGSEA. V shed 7 bases and J 0 bases; nucleotides not matched to a gene: 0. CDR3 length: 14 amino acids. CDR3 amino acids: CSGTSGSSYNEQFF. In DNA form, the CDR3 reads TGCAGCGGGACTAGCGGGAGCTCCTACAATGAGCAGTTCTTC.

The genes are TRBV11-2 and TRBJ1-1; no definite D call. Looked up from germline, CDR1 is SGHAT and CDR2 is FQNNGV. CDR3 length equals 15 residues. Trimming removed 5 bases at V and 3 bases at J, with 16 bases between. Written as DNA, the CDR3 is TGTGCCAGCAGCCTCCAACGGGTGCTGGACACTGAAGCTTTCTTT. It codes for CASSLQRVLDTEAFF.

This clonotype was detected only a few times. The chain joins TRBV29-1 to TRBJ2-1; D may match TRBD1 or TRBD2 (7 bases each). Trimming left V 7 bases short and J 7 bases short, with 17 bases between. Germline V gene sequence: CDR1 SQVTM, CDR2 ANQGSEA. CDR3 length: 13 residues. This CDR3 is CSASRQGGNEQFF. The CDR3 DNA is TGCAGCGCTTCCAGACAGGGAGGGAATGAGCAGTTCTTC.

J is TRBJ2-5 and V is TRBV2; TRBD2 matches 8 bases. Germline V gene lookup returns CDR1 SNHLY and CDR2 FYNNEI. The V segment lost 4 bases and the J segment 1 base; nucleotides outside the gene matches: 2. The CDR3 is 14 residues long. The CDR3 DNA follows: TGTGCCAGCAGTGCAACTAGCGGCCAAGAGACCCAGTACTTC. Protein product: CASSATSGQETQYF.

This sequence joins TRBV20-1 and TRBJ1-2; TRBD1 is a possible D gene (6 bases). V gave up 2 bases and J gave up 4 bases, with 11 bases separating them. CDR1 is DFQATT and CDR2 is SNEGSKA in the germline V gene (reference sequence). The length of the CDR3 is 13 residues. The CDR3 protein is CSARLGRGYGYTF. CDR3 sequence (DNA): TGCAGTGCTAGACTGGGCAGGGGCTATGGCTACACCTTC.

On this clonotype itself: This may arise from a read error, as a much more abundant clone is one base away. J is TRBJ2-5 and V is TRBV5-1, with D perhaps being TRBD1 or TRBD2 (5 bases each). This CDR3 is 14 amino acids long. Germline CDR1 and CDR2: SGHRS and YFSETQ. The CDR3 is CASEVGTAEETRYF. In DNA form, the CDR3 reads TGCGCCAGCGAAGTAGGGACCGCGGAGGAGACCCGGTACTTC.

The J gene is TRBJ2-4, the V gene TRBV11-2, with 7 bases matching TRBD1. V dropped 4 bases and J dropped 7; count of bases not matched to a gene: 7. Germline CDR1 is SGHAT and CDR2 is FQNNGV. The CDR3 loop spans 14 amino acids. CDR3 loop: CASSSTQGTNIQYF. The DNA for the CDR3 is TGTGCCAGCAGCTCCACACAGGGGACGAACATTCAGTACTTC.

The table lists this clonotype with a count of one. At one of its ends the junction is not consistent with the germline gene, which may arise from a read error. The V call is TRBV5-1, the J call TRBJ2-5; D perhaps matches TRBD1 (6 bases). Germline V gene lookup returns CDR1 SGHRS and CDR2 YFSETQ. CDR3 length: 15 amino acids. The DNA of the CDR3 is TGCGCCACCAGCTTGTTAGACAGGCACCAAGAGACCCAGTACTTC. This sequence encodes CATSLLDRHQETQYF.

Ten or more counts support this clonotype. This chain connects TRBV29-1 to TRBJ1-5, with D perhaps TRBD1 (5 bases). Germline lookup yields CDR1 SQVTM and CDR2 ANQGSEA. V was trimmed by 4 bases and J by 5 bases, leaving 6 bases between them. The CDR3 runs to 11 residues. CDR3 residues: CSVGGDQPQHF. The DNA for the CDR3 is TGCAGCGTTGGGGGGGATCAGCCCCAGCATTTT.

The rearrangement uses TRBV30 and TRBJ2-6; 7 bases map to TRBD1. The ends lost 1 base at V and 1 base at J; junction bases unmatched: 7. The CDR3 length is 17 residues. In germline, CDR1 is GTSNPN, CDR2 SVGIG (reference sequence). This CDR3 reads CAWSGRQGYSGANVLTF. The CDR3 nucleotides are TGTGCCTGGAGTGGTCGACAGGGCTATTCTGGGGCCAACGTCCTGACTTTC. Filled out from reference TRBV30 and TRBJ2-6, the complete variable domain reads SQTIHQWPATLVQPVGSPLSLECTVEGTSNPNLYWYRQAAGRGLQLLFYSVGIGQISSEVPQNLSASRPQDRQFILSSKKLLLSDSGFYLCAWSGRQGYSGANVLTFGAGSRLTVL.

Remarks on this clonotype: One end of the junction varies from germline; a read error may be responsible. The chain has TRBV6-5 and TRBJ2-2, with D tentatively TRBD2 (6 bases). The germline CDR1 and CDR2 sequences are MNHEY and SVGAGI. CDR3 length: 15 residues. The CDR3 DNA is TGTGCCAGCAGTTCCGGGGCAGAGAACACCGGGGGGCTGTTTTTT. Its translation is CASSSGAENTGGLFF.

This rearrangement joins TRBV11-2 to TRBJ2-3, with D maybe TRBD2 (6 bases). Germline V gene data show CDR1 as SGHAT and CDR2 as FQNNGV. With 1 base removed from V and 5 bases from J, the gap between germline ends came to 10 bases. The CDR3 covers 14 residues. The CDR3 protein is CASSLVLAKDTQYF. CDR3 DNA: TGTGCCAGCAGCTTAGTGCTAGCGAAAGATACGCAGTATTTT.

The table lists this clonotype with a few counts. The gene calls are TRBV11-2 and TRBJ2-1; D not resolved. The germline V and J ends were trimmed by 3 bases and 8 bases, with 8 bases remaining between them. The V gene's germline CDR1 is SGHAT and CDR2 FQNNGV. The length of the CDR3 is 12 residues. The CDR3 coding sequence is TGTGCCAGCAGCTTTACTCCGGATGAGCAGTTCTTC. This encodes CASSFTPDEQFF.

About this clonotype: The CDR3 carries no conserved terminal phenylalanine or tryptophan, so it likely arises from a read error. The chain couples TRBV11-2 to TRBJ2-7; D is unresolved. Germline-derived CDR1 and CDR2 are SGHAT and FQNNGV. The CDR3 length is 14 residues. DNA of the CDR3: TGTGCCAGCAGTTTATCGTCGCAGTCCTACGATCAGTACTCC. This sequence encodes CASSLSSQSYDQYS.

Concerning this clonotype itself: Possible read error: a much larger clone is one base away. The V and J genes are TRBV29-1 and TRBJ2-4; 7 bases are shared with TRBD1. Germline V CDR1 and CDR2: SQVTM, ANQGSEA. There are 16 residues in the CDR3. Trimming cost V 0 bases and J 8 bases; bases outside gene matches: 13. The CDR3 bases are TGCAGCGTTGAAGAGCCAGGGGGTTTGGGTACTGACATTCAGTACTTC. As protein: CSVEEPGGLGTDIQYF.

The genes are TRBV20-1 and TRBJ2-3, with 8 bases identical to TRBD1. The V gene's germline CDR1 is DFQATT and CDR2 SNEGSKA (reference sequence). The CDR3 loop spans 16 amino acids. The trim removed 4 bases at V and 2 bases at J, leaving 11 bases unmatched. The CDR3 DNA sequence: TGCAGTGCTAAACCTCAGGGGGCTAACTTCACAGATACGCAGTATTTT. It is translated as CSAKPQGANFTDTQYF.

This clonotype was detected ten times or more. This rearrangement joins TRBV20-1 to TRBJ1-3; D is perhaps TRBD1 (6 bases). V lost 0 bases to trimming and J lost 4 bases, with 16 bases between them. Germline V gene data show CDR1 as DFQATT and CDR2 as SNEGSKA (reference sequence). This CDR3 spans 16 amino acids. This CDR3 is CSARDLRGASGNTIYF. The DNA for the CDR3 is TGCAGTGCTAGAGATCTCCGGGGGGCTTCGGGAAACACCATATATTTT.

With respect to this clonotype: One end of the junction does not line up with germline, which may come from a read error. The chain is built from TRBV29-1 and TRBJ2-2; the D gene is possibly TRBD2 (5 bases). The CDR3 covers 16 residues. Germline CDR1 reads SQVTM; CDR2 reads ANQGSEA. The CDR3 loop reads CSVAEDWVSNIGELFF. DNA of the CDR3: TGCAGCGTGGCGGAGGACTGGGTATCGAACATCGGGGAGCTGTTTTTT.

This clonotype was recorded only once. Its ends do not fully match the called genes, so a read error is possible. The chain joins TRBV5-4 to TRBJ2-1; TRBD1 or TRBD2 may be the D gene (7 bases each). The CDR3 runs 16 residues. Germline V gene lookup returns CDR1 SGHNT and CDR2 YYREEE (reference sequence). This CDR3 reads CASSREGAPPYNEQFF. The CDR3 nucleotides read TGTGCCAGCAGCAGGGAGGGGGCTCCTCCCTATAATGAGCAGTTCTTC.

To note about this clonotype: A junction end diverges from the germline sequence, so it may reflect a read error. The genes are TRBV5-6 and TRBJ2-2, with a tentative D call TRBD2 (6 bases). Germline lookup yields CDR1 SGHDT and CDR2 YYEEEE. The CDR3 is 15 amino acids. The CDR3 bases are TGTACCAGCAGCTTCTTCCGGGACTACACCGGGGAGCTGTTTTTT. This gives the protein CTSSFFRDYTGELFF.

The chain carries TRBV10-3 and TRBJ2-3, with a tentative D call TRBD2 (7 bases). The CDR3 is 15 amino acids. V was clipped by 5 bases and J by 5 bases, with 17 bases between them. CDR1 and CDR2 (germline): ENHRY, SYGVKD. Here the CDR3 reads CAISPSWEGEDTQYF. CDR3 DNA: TGTGCCATCAGTCCCTCCTGGGAGGGGGAAGATACGCAGTATTTT.

V is TRBV29-1 and J is TRBJ2-1; TRBD2 agrees at 8 bases. CDR3 length equals 15 residues. Germline CDR1 is SQVTM and CDR2 is ANQGSEA. The junction had 10 bases not matched to a gene; V was cut back by 1 base and J by 8 bases. The CDR3 spells CSVEGSAGEIDEQFF. The CDR3 DNA sequence: TGCAGCGTTGAAGGGTCAGCGGGAGAAATAGATGAGCAGTTCTTC.

The CDR3 DNA sequence: TGTGCCAGCAGCTTTAGCAACTACAATGAGCAGTTCTTC. Its translation: CASSFSNYNEQFF. This chain links TRBV11-3 with TRBJ2-1; D is uncertain. The CDR3 runs to 13 residues. CDR1 is SGHNT, CDR2 YENEEA, per germline. Trimming cost V 3 bases and J 3 bases, with 6 bases left between them.

As for this clonotype: This may be a read error: a much more frequent sequence differs by one nucleotide. V is TRBV30 and J is TRBJ2-1; D is unresolved. This CDR3 has 11 residues. V lost 5 bases to trimming and J lost 11 bases, with 13 bases between them. Germline V lookup: CDR1 GTSNPN, CDR2 SVGIG (reference sequence). CDR3 coding DNA: TGTGCCTGGGGTTGTGATGCACAGCAGTTCTTC. It encodes CAWGCDAQQFF.